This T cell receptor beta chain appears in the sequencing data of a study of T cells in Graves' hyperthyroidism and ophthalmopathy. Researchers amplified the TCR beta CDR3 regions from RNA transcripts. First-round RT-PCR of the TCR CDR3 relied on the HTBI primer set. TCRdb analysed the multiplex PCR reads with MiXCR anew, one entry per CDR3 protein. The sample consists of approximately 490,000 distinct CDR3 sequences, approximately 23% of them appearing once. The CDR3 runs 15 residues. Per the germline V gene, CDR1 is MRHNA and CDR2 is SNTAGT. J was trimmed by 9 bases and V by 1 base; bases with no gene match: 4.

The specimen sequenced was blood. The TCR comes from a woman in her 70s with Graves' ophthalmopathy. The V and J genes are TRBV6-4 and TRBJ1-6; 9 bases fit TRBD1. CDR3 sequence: CASSDLGQGISPLHF. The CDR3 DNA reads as TGTGCCAGCAGTGACTTAGGACAGGGGATTTCACCCCTCCACTTT.